This TCR beta chain appears in the sequencing data of a study of cytomegalovirus exposure and HLA in healthy donors. The study's findings and limits: In most subjects, TCR beta sequences reportedly gave accurate predictions of HLA-A and HLA-B alleles.

PCR was performed using 60 Vbeta and 13 Jbeta primers. This table comes from immunoSEQ multiplex PCR, and its TCRdb copy is limited to in-frame clones, with some not included. The data contain 100,000 to 150,000 clones, around 82% of them singletons. The V end lost 0 bases, the J end lost 7 bases, and 10 bases lay between the germline ends. The CDR3 sequence is 13 residues long. The germline V gene has CDR1 ENHRY and CDR2 SYGVKD. Notes on this clone: Antigen specificity is unknown.

Sequencing was performed on PBMCs. The chain uses TRBV10-3 and TRBJ2-7, with a weak D call TRBD2 (5 bases). This clonotype was obtained from a female donor in good health and CMV-seronegative. Here the CDR3 reads CAISESGPGEQYF. The CDR3 DNA reads TGTGCCATCAGTGAGTCAGGACCGGGAGAGCAGTACTTC.